This T cell receptor beta chain was found in a study of shared clonotypes between healthy human individuals. Whole-study results and caveats: Researchers sampled only blood; tissue repertoires likely differ.

Germline V lookup: CDR1 SGHNT, CDR2 YYREEE (reference sequence). This CDR3 has 14 residues. V dropped 0 bases and J dropped 6 bases, with 12 bases sitting between them. Each PCR replicate from the sorted subsets contained about 180 ng DNA, which is 30,000 or so T cell genomes. Sequencing used immunoSEQ multiplex PCR; TCRdb keeps in-frame clones, though not all of them. The sample yields about 2.4 million clones, 90% to 95% seen once. With respect to this clone: Its antigen is currently unknown.

The receptor was isolated from a man aged 18 to 30 in good health. The sequenced material came from naive CD4+ T cells sorted from blood. The subset: CD45RA+ positively selected. V and J are TRBV5-4 and TRBJ1-2, with D possibly matching TRBD1 (5 bases). The CDR3 DNA follows: TGTGCCAGCAGCTTGGGGTCCAGGGTAGATGGCTACACCTTC. Amino acids: CASSLGSRVDGYTF.